A selection of T cell receptor beta chains follows, all from one sample in a study of T cell responses to AZD1222 COVID-19 vaccine. The repertoire was sequenced with immunoSEQ multiplex PCR; TCRdb's copy has only in-frame clones and lacks some. The sample has 100,000 to 150,000 clones, about 90% seen once. The material was peripheral blood, obtained on day 0 of AZD1222 vaccination. The receptors were sampled from an adult in good health. The CDR3 runs from the conserved cysteine through the conserved F or W. The D gene is left open where the match is weak. Clone size is given for some rows only: seen once, a few or many times, or a class if the clone is expanded.

d_call	v_call	clone_size	j_call	cdr3_aa	cdr3_nt
-	TRBV2	-	TRBJ2-7	CASSMGGAGSREQYF	TGTGCCAGCAGCATGGGGGGCGCGGGGTCGAGGGAGCAGTACTTC
-	TRBV12-3/TRBV12-4	-	TRBJ1-2	CASSFLPGYGYTF	TGTGCCAGCAGTTTCCTCCCGGGCTATGGCTACACCTTC
-	TRBV5-5	few	TRBJ2-1	CASSYDPYPAQNNEQFF	TGTGCCAGCAGTTACGACCCCTACCCCGCCCAAAACAATGAGCAGTTCTTC
-	TRBV6-1	-	TRBJ1-2	CASSEGAGNGYTF	TGTGCCAGCAGTGAAGGGGCAGGGAATGGCTACACCTTC
-	TRBV20-1	-	TRBJ2-5	CSASPGGLETQYF	TGCAGTGCTAGTCCCGGGGGCCTTGAGACCCAGTACTTC
-	TRBV27	once	TRBJ2-5	CASSSPGGWETQYF	TGTGCCAGCAGTTCCCCTGGAGGGTGGGAGACCCAGTACTTC
TRBD1	TRBV2	-	TRBJ2-3	CASRDRGSADTQYF	TGTGCCAGCAGGGACAGGGGGAGCGCAGATACGCAGTATTTT
-	TRBV3-1/TRBV3-2	-	TRBJ2-5	CASSQGRFAGETQYF	TGTGCCAGCAGCCAAGGTCGATTTGCGGGGGAGACCCAGTACTTC
-	TRBV19	-	TRBJ2-2	CASSPGTGELFF	TGTGCCAGTAGTCCGGGGACCGGCGAGCTGTTTTTT
-	TRBV6-4	-	TRBJ2-6	CASSDGAGANVLTF	TGTGCCAGCAGTGACGGGGCTGGGGCCAACGTCCTGACTTTC
TRBD2	TRBV2	-	TRBJ2-7	CASSDDLAGGVYEQYF	TGTGCCAGCAGTGACGACCTAGCGGGAGGGGTGTACGAGCAGTACTTC
-	TRBV6-1	-	TRBJ1-5	CASSELYQPQHF	TGTGCCAGCAGTGAACTGTATCAGCCCCAGCATTTT
TRBD1	TRBV7-8	-	TRBJ2-7	CASSHSDRGSLYEQYF	TGTGCCAGCAGCCACTCTGACAGGGGTAGCCTCTACGAGCAGTACTTC
-	TRBV6-1	once	TRBJ2-1	CASSESGVNEQFF	TGTGCCAGCAGTGAATCGGGGGTCAATGAGCAGTTCTTC
-	TRBV5-1	-	TRBJ1-6	CASSLAGSLGSPLHF	TGCGCCAGCAGCTTGGCAGGGAGCTTAGGTTCACCCCTCCACTTT
-	TRBV6-1	once	TRBJ1-2	CASSEKVTNYGYTF	TGTGCCAGCAGTGAAAAAGTCACGAACTATGGCTACACCTTC
-	TRBV7-9	-	TRBJ1-3	CASSLMGNTIYF	TGTGCCAGCAGCTTAATGGGAAACACCATATATTTT
TRBD1	TRBV30	-	TRBJ1-3	CAWSRTGPGNTIYF	TGTGCCTGGAGTAGGACAGGGCCGGGAAACACCATATATTTT
-	TRBV7-2	-	TRBJ2-7	CASSLLRYEQYF	TGTGCCAGCAGCTTACTGCGGTACGAGCAGTACTTC
-	TRBV5-1	-	TRBJ1-3	CASSFGTGQSSGNTIYF	TGCGCCAGCAGTTTTGGGACGGGGCAAAGCTCTGGAAACACCATATATTTT
-	TRBV12-3/TRBV12-4	-	TRBJ1-6	CASRQEINSPLHF	TGTGCCAGCAGGCAGGAGATTAATTCACCCCTCCACTTT
-	TRBV9	once	TRBJ2-7	CASSSEGPGYEQYF	TGTGCCAGCAGCTCAGAGGGTCCCGGCTACGAGCAGTACTTC
TRBD2	TRBV15	-	TRBJ2-2	CATSRDRRTSGRTSTGELFF	TGTGCCACCAGCAGAGATAGGAGGACTAGCGGGAGAACTTCCACCGGGGAGCTGTTTTTT
-	TRBV2	-	TRBJ1-1	CASSVEGARSTEAFF	TGTGCCAGCAGTGTCGAAGGGGCGCGGAGCACTGAAGCTTTCTTT
-	TRBV5-5	-	TRBJ2-5	CASSLGWKGTQYF	TGTGCCAGCAGCTTGGGTTGGAAAGGGACCCAGTACTTC
-	TRBV18	-	TRBJ2-7	CASSPPGPYEQYF	TGTGCCAGCTCACCACCAGGGCCGTACGAGCAGTACTTC
TRBD1	TRBV10-2	few	TRBJ1-1	CASGGTGDTEAFF	TGCGCCAGCGGGGGAACAGGGGACACTGAAGCTTTCTTT
TRBD2	TRBV10-3	-	TRBJ2-3	CAIKGLGSTDTQYF	TGTGCCATCAAGGGACTAGGTAGCACAGATACGCAGTATTTT
-	TRBV6-1	-	TRBJ1-4	CASSERSEKLFF	TGTGCCAGCAGTGAAAGAAGCGAAAAACTGTTTTTT
-	TRBV30	few	TRBJ1-4	CAWAARGAGEKLFF	TGTGCCTGGGCCGCCAGGGGCGCTGGTGAAAAACTGTTTTTT
-	TRBV5-4	-	TRBJ1-3	CASSLVATARGNTIYF	TGTGCCAGCAGCTTGGTCGCGACGGCGAGGGGAAACACCATATATTTT
-	TRBV28	-	TRBJ2-7	CASRANRDTSYEQYF	TGTGCCAGCAGGGCTAATCGGGACACCTCCTACGAGCAGTACTTC
-	TRBV18	-	TRBJ1-2	CASSPELGATYGYTF	TGTGCCAGCTCACCAGAATTGGGAGCTACCTATGGCTACACCTTC
TRBD1	TRBV24-1	-	TRBJ1-5	CATSHRGGGPQHF	TGTGCCACCAGTCACAGGGGCGGCGGGCCCCAGCATTTT
-	TRBV4-2	-	TRBJ2-7	CASSQVARGGTYEQYF	TGTGCCAGCAGCCAAGTGGCTAGGGGAGGCACATACGAGCAGTACTTC
TRBD2	TRBV7-9	-	TRBJ2-5	CASSPGGGGSGTQYF	TGTGCCAGCAGCCCCGGCGGGGGGGGTTCGGGGACCCAGTACTTC
TRBD2	TRBV2	-	TRBJ2-3	CASRGLAGGRVDTQYF	TGTGCCAGCAGGGGACTAGCGGGAGGGCGCGTAGATACGCAGTATTTT
TRBD2	TRBV6-1	-	TRBJ2-7	CASSEGTSGRMVHEQYF	TGTGCCAGCAGTGAGGGGACTAGCGGGAGGATGGTTCACGAGCAGTACTTC
TRBD1	TRBV7-7	few	TRBJ2-1	CASSPSRQGWDNEQFF	TGTGCTAGCAGCCCTAGTAGACAGGGTTGGGACAATGAGCAGTTCTTC
-	TRBV6-6	once	TRBJ2-5	CASSYGQLQETQYF	TGTGCCAGCAGTTATGGGCAGCTACAAGAGACCCAGTACTTC
-	TRBV20-1	-	TRBJ2-7	CSAARGYEQYF	TGCAGTGCCGCCCGGGGGTACGAGCAGTACTTC
-	TRBV6-5	-	TRBJ1-5	CASSNRRGQPQHF	TGTGCCAGCAGCAACCGGAGGGGTCAGCCCCAGCATTTT
-	TRBV5-1	-	TRBJ1-1	CASSLLLRGTEAFF	TGCGCCAGCAGTCTCCTCCTTCGCGGCACTGAAGCTTTCTTT
TRBD2	TRBV4-2	-	TRBJ2-1	CASSQDSGLAVYNEQFF	TGTGCCAGCAGCCAAGATAGTGGACTAGCGGTCTACAATGAGCAGTTCTTC
-	TRBV7-9	-	TRBJ2-2	CASSPPSGTHGELFF	TGTGCCAGCAGCCCTCCTTCAGGGACACACGGGGAGCTGTTTTTT
-	TRBV2	-	TRBJ1-3	CAGQVTLGNTIYF	TGTGCTGGGCAGGTCACCCTTGGAAACACCATATATTTT
TRBD2	TRBV5-1	-	TRBJ2-5	CASTRLAGSKETQYF	TGCGCCAGCACCAGACTAGCGGGAAGCAAAGAGACCCAGTACTTC
-	TRBV30	-	TRBJ2-5	CAWDISGREGWVLETQYF	TGTGCCTGGGATATCTCAGGGCGGGAAGGATGGGTATTGGAGACCCAGTACTTC
-	TRBV6-2/TRBV6-3	-	TRBJ2-2	CASSRGANTGELFF	TGTGCCAGCAGTAGGGGGGCCAACACCGGGGAGCTGTTTTTT